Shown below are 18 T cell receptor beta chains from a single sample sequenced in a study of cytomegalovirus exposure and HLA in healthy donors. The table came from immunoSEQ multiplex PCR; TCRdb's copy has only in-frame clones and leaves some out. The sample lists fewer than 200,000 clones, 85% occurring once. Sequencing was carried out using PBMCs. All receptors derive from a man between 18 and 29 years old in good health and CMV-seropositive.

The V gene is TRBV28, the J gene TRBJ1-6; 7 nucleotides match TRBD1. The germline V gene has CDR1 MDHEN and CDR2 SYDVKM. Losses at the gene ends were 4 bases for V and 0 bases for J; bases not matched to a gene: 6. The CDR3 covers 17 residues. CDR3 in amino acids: CASSSKTGSSYNSPLHF. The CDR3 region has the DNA TGTGCCAGCAGTTCCAAGACAGGGAGCTCCTATAATTCACCCCTCCACTTT. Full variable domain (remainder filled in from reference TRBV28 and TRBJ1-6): DVKVTQSSRYLVKRTGEKVFLECVQDMDHENMFWYRQDPGLGLRLIYFSYDVKMKEKGDIPEGYSVSREKKERFSLILESASTNQTSMYLCASSSKTGSSYNSPLHFGNGTRLTVT.

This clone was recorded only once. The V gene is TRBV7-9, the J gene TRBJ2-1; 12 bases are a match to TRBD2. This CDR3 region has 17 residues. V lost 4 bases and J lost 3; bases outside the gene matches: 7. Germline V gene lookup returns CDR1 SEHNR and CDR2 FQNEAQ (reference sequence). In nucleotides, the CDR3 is TGTGCCAGCAGCTCACTAGCGGGGGGAATTCTCTACAATGAGCAGTTCTTC. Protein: CASSSLAGGILYNEQFF.

The CDR3 bases are TGTGCCAGCAGCAACTACAGGGGGCGAGTAACTGAAGCTTTCTTT. Its translation is CASSNYRGRVTEAFF. The chain joins TRBV7-9 to TRBJ1-1, with TRBD1 matching over 9 bases. This CDR3 is built from 15 residues. Germline assignment: CDR1 SEHNR and CDR2 FQNEAQ (reference sequence). With V trimmed by 5 bases and J by 5 bases, 9 bases remained unmatched.

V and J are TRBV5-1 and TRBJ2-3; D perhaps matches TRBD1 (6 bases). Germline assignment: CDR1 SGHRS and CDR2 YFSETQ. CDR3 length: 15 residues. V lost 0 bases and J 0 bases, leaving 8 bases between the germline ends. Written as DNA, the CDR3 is TGCGCCAGCAGCTTGGGGACAGTTAGCACAGATACGCAGTATTTT. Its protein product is CASSLGTVSTDTQYF.

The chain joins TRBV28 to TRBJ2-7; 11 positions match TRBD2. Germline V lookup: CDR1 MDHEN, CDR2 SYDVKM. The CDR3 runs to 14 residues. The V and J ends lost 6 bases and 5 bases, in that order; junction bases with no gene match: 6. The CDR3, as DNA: TGTGCCAGCAGCGTACTAGCGGGAGCCAACGAGCAGTACTTC. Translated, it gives CASSVLAGANEQYF.

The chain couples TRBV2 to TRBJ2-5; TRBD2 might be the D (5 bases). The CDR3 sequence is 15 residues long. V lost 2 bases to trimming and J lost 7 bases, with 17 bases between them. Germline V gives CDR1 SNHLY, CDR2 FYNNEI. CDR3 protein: CASSETTNLRGTQYF. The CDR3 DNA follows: TGTGCCAGCAGTGAAACGACCAACCTTCGGGGGACCCAGTACTTC.

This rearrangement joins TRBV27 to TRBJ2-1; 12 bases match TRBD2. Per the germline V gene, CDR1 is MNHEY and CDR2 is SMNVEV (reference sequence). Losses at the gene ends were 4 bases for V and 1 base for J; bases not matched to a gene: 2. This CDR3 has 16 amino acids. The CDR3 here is CASSSGLAGSYNEQFF. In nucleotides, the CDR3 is TGTGCCAGCAGTTCGGGACTAGCGGGTTCCTACAATGAGCAGTTCTTC.

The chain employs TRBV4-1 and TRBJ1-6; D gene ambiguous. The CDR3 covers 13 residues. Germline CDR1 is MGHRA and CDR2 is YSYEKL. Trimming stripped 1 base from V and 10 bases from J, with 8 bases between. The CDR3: CASSQGRKSPLHF. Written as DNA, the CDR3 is TGCGCCAGCAGCCAAGGCAGGAAGTCACCCCTCCACTTT.

The CDR3 protein is CASSLETSGVYNEQFF. DNA for the CDR3: TGTGCCAGCAGCTTGGAGACTAGCGGGGTTTACAATGAGCAGTTCTTC. The chain carries TRBV5-8 and TRBJ2-1, with TRBD2 matching over 11 bases. The V and J ends lost 0 bases and 4 bases, in that order; junction bases with no gene match: 3. The V gene's germline CDR1 is SGHTS and CDR2 YDEGEE. This CDR3 is 16 amino acids long.

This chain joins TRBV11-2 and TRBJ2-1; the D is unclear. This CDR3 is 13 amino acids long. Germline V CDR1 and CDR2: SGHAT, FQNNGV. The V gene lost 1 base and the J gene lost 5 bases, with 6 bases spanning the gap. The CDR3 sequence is CASSLGRNNEQFF. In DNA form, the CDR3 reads TGTGCCAGCAGCTTAGGCAGGAACAATGAGCAGTTCTTC. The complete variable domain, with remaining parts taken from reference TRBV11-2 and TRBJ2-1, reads EAGVAQSPRYKIIEKRQSVAFWCNPISGHATLYWYQQILGQGPKLLIQFQNNGVVDDSQLPKDRFSAERLKGVDSTLKIQPAKLEDSAVYLCASSLGRNNEQFFGPGTRLTVL.

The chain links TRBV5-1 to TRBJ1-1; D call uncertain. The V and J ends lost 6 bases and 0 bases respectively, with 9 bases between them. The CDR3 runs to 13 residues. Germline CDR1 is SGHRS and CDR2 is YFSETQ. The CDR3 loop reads CASNGDLNTEAFF. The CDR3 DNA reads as TGCGCCAGCAATGGAGACCTGAACACTGAAGCTTTCTTT.

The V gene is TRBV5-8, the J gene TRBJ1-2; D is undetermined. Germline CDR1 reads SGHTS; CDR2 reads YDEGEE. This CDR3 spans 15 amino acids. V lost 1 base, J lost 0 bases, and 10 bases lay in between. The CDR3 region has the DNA TGTGCCAGCAGCTTGAATAAGGAGGCTAACTATGGCTACACCTTC. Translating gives CASSLNKEANYGYTF.

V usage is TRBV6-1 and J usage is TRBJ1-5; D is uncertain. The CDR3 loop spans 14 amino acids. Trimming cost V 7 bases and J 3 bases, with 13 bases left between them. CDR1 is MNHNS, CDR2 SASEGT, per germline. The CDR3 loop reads CASITAVHNQPQHF. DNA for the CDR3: TGTGCCAGCATTACCGCCGTACACAATCAGCCCCAGCATTTT.

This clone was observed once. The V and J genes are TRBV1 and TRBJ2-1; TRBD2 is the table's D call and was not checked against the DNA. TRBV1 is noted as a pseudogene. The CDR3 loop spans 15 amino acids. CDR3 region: CTSSPRLVWYHEQFF. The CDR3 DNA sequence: TGCACCAGCAGCCCCAGACTAGTTTGGTACCATGAGCAGTTCTTC.

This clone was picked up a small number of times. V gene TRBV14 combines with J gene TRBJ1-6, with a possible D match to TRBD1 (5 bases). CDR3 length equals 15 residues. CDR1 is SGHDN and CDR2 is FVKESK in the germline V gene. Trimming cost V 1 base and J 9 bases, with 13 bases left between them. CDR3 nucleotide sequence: TGTGCCAGCAGCCAAGCCCCCAGGGAGGGTTCACCCCTCCACTTT. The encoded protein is CASSQAPREGSPLHF.

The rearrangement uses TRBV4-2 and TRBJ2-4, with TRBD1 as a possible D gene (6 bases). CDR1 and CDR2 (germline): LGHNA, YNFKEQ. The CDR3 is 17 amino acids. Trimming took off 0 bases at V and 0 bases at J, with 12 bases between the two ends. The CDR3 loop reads CASSQDLSGVAKNIQYF. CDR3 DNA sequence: TGTGCCAGCAGCCAAGATCTCTCAGGGGTAGCCAAAAACATTCAGTACTTC.

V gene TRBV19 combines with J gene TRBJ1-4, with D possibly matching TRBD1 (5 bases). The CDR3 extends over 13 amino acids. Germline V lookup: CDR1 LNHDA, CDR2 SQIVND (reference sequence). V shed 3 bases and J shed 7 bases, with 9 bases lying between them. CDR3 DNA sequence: TGTGCCAGTAGTATTGGACACTCTGAAAAACTGTTTTTT. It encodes CASSIGHSEKLFF. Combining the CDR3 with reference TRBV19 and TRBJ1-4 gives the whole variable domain DGGITQSPKYLFRKEGQNVTLSCEQNLNHDAMYWYRQDPGQGLRLIYYSQIVNDFQKGDIAEGYSVSREKKESFPLTVTSAQKNPTAFYLCASSIGHSEKLFFGSGTQLSVL.

CDR3 residues: CASSLETEDYGYTF. CDR3 nucleotide sequence: TGTGCCAGCAGCTTGGAGACAGAGGACTATGGCTACACCTTC. The chain carries TRBV5-6 and TRBJ1-2, with D perhaps matching TRBD1 (5 bases). Germline CDR1 is SGHDT and CDR2 is YYEEEE. CDR3 length: 14 amino acids. Between the trimmed V and J ends, which lost 0 bases and 3 bases, there was a span of 9 bases.